What follows are 23 T cell receptor beta chains derived from one specimen sequenced in a study of patients and donors after allogeneic stem cell transplantation. MiXCR was run by TCRdb on the RT-PCR reads, yielding one entry per CDR3 protein. The sample contains roughly 940,000 distinct CDR3 sequences, approximately 19% of which appear only once. The sequenced sample was blood, either unsorted or a sorted T cell fraction (not recorded which). These receptors all stem from a human donor who was either an allogeneic HSCT recipient or a stem cell or donor lymphocyte infusion donor (not recorded which). It is not recorded whose cells these are; they may come from a transplant donor.

This clonotype was found a few times. The chain is built from TRBV6-5 and TRBJ2-2; 10 positions agree with TRBD2. Germline CDR1 MNHEY, CDR2 SVGAGI. V was pared by 5 bases and J by 6 bases, with 6 bases of the junction left unmatched. The CDR3 runs to 15 residues. CDR3 amino acids: CASSHLAGGAGELFF. CDR3 nucleotide sequence: TGTGCCAGCAGTCACTTAGCGGGGGGAGCCGGGGAGCTGTTTTTT.

This clonotype was counted a few times. This chain uses TRBV29-1 with TRBJ1-2; D perhaps matches TRBD1 (5 bases). Trimming cost V 4 bases and J 5 bases, with 8 bases left between them. Per germline, CDR1 SQVTM and CDR2 ANQGSEA. This CDR3 is 11 amino acids long. CDR3 in DNA: TGCAGCGTTGCAGGGATATATGGCTACACCTTC. Its protein is CSVAGIYGYTF. Filled out from reference TRBV29-1 and TRBJ1-2, the complete variable domain reads SAVISQKPSRDICQRGTSLTIQCQVDSQVTMMFWYRQQPGQSLTLIATANQGSEATYESGFVIDKFPISRPNLTFSTLTVSNMSPEDSSIYLCSVAGIYGYTFGSGTRLTVV.

The chain links TRBV7-2 to TRBJ2-5; 12 bases fit TRBD2. CDR3 length equals 16 residues. Trimming cost V 5 bases and J 1 base; bases outside gene matches: 5. Germline V lookup: CDR1 SGHTA, CDR2 FQGNSA. CDR3 DNA: TGTGCCAGCAGCCACCGGACTAGCGGGATCCAAGAGACCCAGTACTTC. It yields the protein CASSHRTSGIQETQYF.

The chain employs TRBV6-2 or TRBV6-3 and TRBJ2-4, with TRBD1 as a possible D gene (5 bases). Trimming removed 2 bases from V and 12 bases from J, with 11 bases in between. This CDR3 is 12 amino acids long. Germline CDR1 and CDR2: MNHEY and SVGEGT. Here the CDR3 reads CASSYRQGHQYF. The CDR3 nucleotides read TGTGCCAGCAGTTACAGGCAGGGCCATCAGTACTTC.

V is TRBV2 and J is TRBJ2-3; 9 positions agree with TRBD2. The germline V gene encodes CDR1 SNHLY and CDR2 FYNNEI. CDR3 length: 16 amino acids. V shed 4 bases, J shed 1 base, and the junction held 6 bases outside the gene matches. CDR3 in amino acids: CASSGVAGGGTDTQYF. In nucleotides, the CDR3 is TGTGCCAGCAGTGGTGTCGCGGGAGGGGGCACAGATACGCAGTATTTT.

This clonotype was counted a few times. CDR3 in DNA: TGTGCCTGGGCACAGGGGGCGAGGGAGACCCAGTACTTC. This sequence encodes CAWAQGARETQYF. The chain employs TRBV30 and TRBJ2-5; the match to TRBD1 covers 9 bases. In germline, CDR1 is GTSNPN, CDR2 SVGIG (reference sequence). CDR3 length equals 13 residues. With V trimmed by 5 bases and J by 5 bases, 6 bases remained unmatched.

V and J are TRBV2 and TRBJ1-6; no clear D gene. Germline V gene data show CDR1 as SNHLY and CDR2 as FYNNEI. There are 14 residues in the CDR3. V was trimmed by 6 bases and J by 7 bases, leaving 13 bases between them. The CDR3 nucleotides read TGTGCCAGCAGCCTCCGGGTGGTGAATTCACCCCTCCACTTT. It translates to CASSLRVVNSPLHF.

This clonotype appeared a few times. DNA for the CDR3: TGTGCCAGCAGTTATCATCAGGGGGCTGGGGCCAACGTCCTGACTTTC. Its protein product is CASSYHQGAGANVLTF. The chain has TRBV12-3 or TRBV12-4 and TRBJ2-6, with 7 nucleotides matching TRBD1. J was trimmed by 2 bases and V by 4 bases; bases with no gene match: 5. The CDR3 is made up of 16 amino acids.

The chain employs TRBV6-2 or TRBV6-3 and TRBJ1-5; D possibly corresponds to TRBD1 (5 bases). CDR3 length: 20 amino acids. Germline V gene lookup returns CDR1 MNHEY and CDR2 SVGEGT. Trimming pared 0 bases from V and 0 bases from J, leaving 21 bases between. Written as DNA, the CDR3 is TGTGCCAGCAGTTACTCGAGGGGCGAAGCCGACTTTTATAGCAATCAGCCCCAGCATTTT. The encoded protein is CASSYSRGEADFYSNQPQHF.

This rearrangement joins TRBV6-1 to TRBJ1-2, with unresolved D. Trimming took off 3 bases at V and 8 bases at J, with 7 bases between the two ends. This CDR3 is 11 amino acids long. CDR1 is MNHNS and CDR2 is SASEGT in the germline V gene. The CDR3 DNA follows: TGTGCCAGCAGTGAGCTACGGGGCTACACCTTC. Its protein is CASSELRGYTF.

This clonotype was observed a few times. The chain combines TRBV3-1 with TRBJ1-1, with 10 bases lining up with TRBD1. The germline V gene encodes CDR1 LGHDT and CDR2 YNNKEL (reference sequence). The CDR3 length is 16 residues. V dropped 3 bases and J dropped 4; count of bases not matched to a gene: 8. The CDR3 DNA reads as TGTGCCAGCAGCCACACGGACAGGGGGAGAGGCACTGAAGCTTTCTTT. It specifies CASSHTDRGRGTEAFF.

There are a few counts of this clonotype. The CDR3 sequence: CASSRDSLIPPTQYF. The CDR3 bases are TGTGCCAGCAGTCGGGACTCCCTTATCCCCCCTACGCAGTATTTT. V usage is TRBV12-3 or TRBV12-4 and J usage is TRBJ2-3; TRBD2 might be the D (6 bases). There are 15 residues in the CDR3. V lost 5 bases, J lost 8 bases, and 20 bases lay in between.

The rearrangement links TRBV12-3 or TRBV12-4 to TRBJ1-3; 10 bases are shared with TRBD1. V was pared by 5 bases and J by 8 bases, with 15 bases of the junction left unmatched. The CDR3 extends over 17 amino acids. CDR3 DNA: TGTGCCAGCAGTGCCCGGGACAGGGGTCCTATTTTGGACACCATATATTTT. Protein product: CASSARDRGPILDTIYF.

The genes are TRBV4-2 and TRBJ2-2, with unresolved D. Germline V lookup: CDR1 LGHNA, CDR2 YNFKEQ. The CDR3 has 13 amino acids. V was cut by 3 bases and J by 6 bases, with 8 bases left in between. CDR3 amino acids: CASSQERSGELFF. In nucleotides, the CDR3 is TGTGCCAGCAGCCAGGAACGATCCGGGGAGCTGTTTTTT.

The sample holds a few counts of this clonotype. V usage is TRBV7-2 and J usage is TRBJ1-2; 10 nucleotides agree with TRBD1. Germline lookup yields CDR1 SGHTA and CDR2 FQGNSA. CDR3 length: 14 amino acids. V lost 2 bases, J lost 11 bases, and 8 bases stayed unmatched. The CDR3 loop reads CASSLRSTGGLYTF. Written as DNA, the CDR3 is TGTGCCAGCAGCTTAAGGTCGACAGGGGGCCTATACACCTTC.

V usage is TRBV2 and J usage is TRBJ1-2, with TRBD1 matching 10 bases. CDR3 length: 15 residues. Unmatched junction bases numbered 9, after V lost 7 bases and J lost 4 bases. Germline CDR1 and CDR2: SNHLY and FYNNEI. The CDR3 nucleotides read TGTGCCAGCAACGGACAGGGGGTGCGGTCCTATGGCTACACCTTC. Its protein product is CASNGQGVRSYGYTF.

The chain combines TRBV10-3 with TRBJ1-1, with D maybe TRBD1 (6 bases). This CDR3 is 14 amino acids long. CDR1 ENHRY and CDR2 SYGVKD come from the germline V gene. The germline V and J ends were trimmed by 2 bases and 4 bases, with 11 bases remaining between them. CDR3 DNA: TGTGCCATCAGTGAGGGGGGGGGCGGCACTGAAGCTTTCTTT. Protein sequence: CAISEGGGGTEAFF.

The rearrangement links TRBV15 to TRBJ2-1; D is uncertain. Trimming cost V 4 bases and J 4 bases, with 8 bases left between them. CDR3 length: 13 amino acids. The V gene's germline CDR1 is LNHNV and CDR2 YYDKDF (reference sequence). The CDR3 region has the DNA TGTGCCACCAGCATAGCTCAGTACAATGAGCAGTTCTTC. As protein: CATSIAQYNEQFF. Full variable domain (missing parts from reference TRBV15 and TRBJ2-1): DAMVIQNPRYQVTQFGKPVTLSCSQTLNHNVMYWYQQKSSQAPKLLFHYYDKDFNNEADTPDNFQSRRPNTSFCFLDIRSPGLGDTAMYLCATSIAQYNEQFFGPGTRLTVL.

V is TRBV4-1 and J is TRBJ1-1; TRBD1 matches 7 bases. Losses at the gene ends were 0 bases for V and 4 bases for J; bases not matched to a gene: 8. Germline-derived CDR1 and CDR2 are MGHRA and YSYEKL. The CDR3 contains 16 residues. CDR3 DNA sequence: TGCGCCAGCAGCCAAGATCCACAGGGGAGTCCCACTGAAGCTTTCTTT. It specifies CASSQDPQGSPTEAFF.

The genes are TRBV3-1 and TRBJ1-1; D call uncertain. From germline, CDR1 is LGHDT and CDR2 YNNKEL (reference sequence). The ends were cut back, 1 base at V and 5 bases at J, with 14 bases in the middle. The CDR3 is made up of 15 amino acids. DNA of the CDR3: TGTGCCAGCAGCCAAGCGTCGGGGATTCGGACTGAAGCTTTCTTT. Its protein is CASSQASGIRTEAFF.

This clonotype appeared a single time. The chain recombines TRBV11-3 with TRBJ2-1, with 7 bases matching TRBD1. This CDR3 has 15 residues. Unmatched junction bases numbered 12, after V lost 5 bases and J lost 8 bases. Germline CDR1 reads SGHNT; CDR2 reads YENEEA. Here the CDR3 reads CASSPPDRFPYEQFF. CDR3 coding DNA: TGTGCCAGCAGCCCCCCGGACAGGTTTCCATATGAGCAGTTCTTC. Full variable domain (rest looked up from reference TRBV11-3 and TRBJ2-1): EAGVVQSPRYKIIEKKQPVAFWCNPISGHNTLYWYLQNLGQGPELLIRYENEEAVDDSQLPKDRFSAERLKGVDSTLKIQPAELGDSAVYLCASSPPDRFPYEQFFGPGTRLTVL.

This clonotype was observed a few times. This sequence joins TRBV9 and TRBJ1-1; D is perhaps TRBD1 (5 bases). The CDR3 spans 11 residues. Germline V CDR1 and CDR2: SGDLS, YYNGEE. V was shortened by 3 bases and J by 8 bases, with 8 bases between the two germline ends. Here the CDR3 reads CASSGKGEAFF. CDR3 in DNA: TGTGCCAGCAGCGGGAAGGGGGAAGCTTTCTTT.

In this sample, this clonotype turned up a few times. This sequence joins TRBV4-1 and TRBJ2-5; 11 bases match TRBD1. J lost 5 bases, V lost 1 base, and 9 bases had no gene match. Germline CDR1 is MGHRA and CDR2 is YSYEKL. CDR3 size: 17 residues. This CDR3 is CASSQGRTGGIGETQYF. The CDR3 coding sequence is TGCGCCAGCAGCCAAGGTCGGACAGGGGGCATAGGGGAGACCCAGTACTTC.